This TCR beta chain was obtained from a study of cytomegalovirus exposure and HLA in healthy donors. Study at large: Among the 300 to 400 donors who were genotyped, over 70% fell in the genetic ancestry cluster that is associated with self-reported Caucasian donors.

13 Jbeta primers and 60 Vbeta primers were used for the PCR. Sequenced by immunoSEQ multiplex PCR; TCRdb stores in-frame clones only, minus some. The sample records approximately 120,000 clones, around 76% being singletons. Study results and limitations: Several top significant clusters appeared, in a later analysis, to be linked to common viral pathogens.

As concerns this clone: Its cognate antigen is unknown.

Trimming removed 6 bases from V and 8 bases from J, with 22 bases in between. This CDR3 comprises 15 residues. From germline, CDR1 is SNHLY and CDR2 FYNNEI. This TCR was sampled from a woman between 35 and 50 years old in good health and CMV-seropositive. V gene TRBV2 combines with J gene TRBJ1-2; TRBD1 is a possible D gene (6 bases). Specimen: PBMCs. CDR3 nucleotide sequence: TGTGCCAGCAGGGGACAAGCGGGACCGCGTGAGGGCTACACCTTC. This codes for CASRGQAGPREGYTF.